This paragraph covers one T cell receptor (beta chain) sequence. Its antigen is not known. The V gene lost 1 base and the J gene lost 1 base, with 14 bases spanning the gap. CDR3 length equals 16 residues. The germline V gene has CDR1 SGHAT and CDR2 FQNNGV. Described time point: persistent/refractory GD, antithyroid drugs over 5 years with positive TRAb. From RNA extracted from PBMCs, the TCR library was made. These data belong to a study of regulatory T cells in long-lasting Graves disease. General observations from the study: Small numbers of samples may have cut accuracy. Favored gene segments in persistent disease were TRBV28, TRBJ1-2 and TRBJ2-5.

In building TCR beta libraries, iRepertoire HTBI primers were used together with Arm-PCR of CDR3 regions. TCRdb itself ran the multiplex PCR reads through MiXCR, one entry per CDR3 protein. The table includes about 660,000 distinct CDR3 sequences, around 30% detected once. The starting material was peripheral blood mononuclear cells (PBMCs), obtained when the disease was refractory, from a patient treated with antithyroid drugs. The source of this sequence is a female donor with Graves disease. The chain carries TRBV11-2 and TRBJ2-7; no clear D. CDR3 amino acids: CASSLGMISLSYEQYF. CDR3 nucleotides: TGTGCCAGCAGCTTAGGAATGATAAGCCTATCCTACGAGCAGTACTTC.